Reported below is one T cell receptor beta chain. Amplified TCR beta CDR3 regions derived from RNA transcripts. The HTBI set primed first-round TCR CDR3 RT-PCR. Each CDR3 protein gets one entry after TCRdb re-called the multiplex PCR reads with MiXCR. The sample shows over 650,000 distinct CDR3 sequences, roughly 46% of them seen only once. The V end lost 0 bases, the J end lost 1 base, and 15 bases lay between the germline ends. The germline V gene has CDR1 SGHDN and CDR2 FVKESK. The CDR3 contains 17 residues. The sample comes from a study of T cells in Graves' hyperthyroidism and ophthalmopathy. Not enrolled were patients with uncontrolled infection, other autoimmune disease, pregnancy or lactation. Used for diagnoses were clinical symptoms, serum thyroxine and TRAb, thyroid ultrasound and orbital computed tomography.

This sequence joins TRBV14 and TRBJ1-1, with a possible D match to TRBD1 (6 bases). The TCR sequence derives from an adult man with Graves' disease, either hyperthyroidism or ophthalmopathy (not recorded which). Sequenced input: peripheral blood or thyroid tissue (not recorded which). The CDR3 coding sequence is TGTGCCAGCAGCCAAGATAGAGGGCAGGGACAGAACACTGAAGCTTTCTTT. Its translation: CASSQDRGQGQNTEAFF.